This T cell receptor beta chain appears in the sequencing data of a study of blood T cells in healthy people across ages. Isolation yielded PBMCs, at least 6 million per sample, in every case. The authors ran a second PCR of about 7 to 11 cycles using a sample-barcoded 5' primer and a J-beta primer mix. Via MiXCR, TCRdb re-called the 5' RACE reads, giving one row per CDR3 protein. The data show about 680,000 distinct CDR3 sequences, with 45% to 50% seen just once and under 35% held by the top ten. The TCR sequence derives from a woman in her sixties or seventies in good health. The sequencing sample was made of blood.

CDR3 nucleotides: TGTGCCAGCAGCCTCGACCCTCTTAGCGGGAGGCTGGGGGAGACCCAGTACTTC. It yields the protein CASSLDPLSGRLGETQYF. This rearrangement joins TRBV13 to TRBJ2-7; 10 bases line up with TRBD2. The DNA end is a closer match to TRBJ2-5, so the J assignment may be wrong. Germline values: CDR1 PRHDT, CDR2 FYEKMQ (reference sequence). CDR3 length: 18 amino acids.